A selection of T cell receptor beta chains follows, all from one sample in a study of CD8 T cells in ankylosing spondylitis. TCRdb used MiXCR to reprocess the 5' RACE reads, holding one entry per CDR3 protein. The data contain about 500,000 distinct CDR3 sequences, about 13% of them singletons. The sequenced material came from blood, either unsorted or a sorted T cell fraction (not recorded which). The source of these receptors is a male donor with ankylosing spondylitis. Both conserved end residues are part of each CDR3. The D gene is left open where the match is weak. Clone size is given for some rows only: seen once, a few or many times, or a class if the clone is expanded.

j_gene,v_gene,d_gene,abundance,CDR3aa,CDR3nt
TRBJ2-4,TRBV5-1,NA,few,CASSRSGTSEINIQYF,TGCGCCAGCAGCAGATCCGGGACATCAGAAATCAACATTCAGTACTTC
TRBJ2-3,TRBV20-1,TRBD2,few,CSAEVSGGNTDTQYF,TGCAGTGCTGAAGTTAGCGGGGGCAACACAGATACGCAGTATTTT
TRBJ2-4,TRBV6-5,NA,few,CASSYSEGGNIQYF,TGTGCCAGCAGTTACTCGGAAGGCGGGAACATTCAGTACTTC
TRBJ2-3,TRBV6-1,NA,many,CASSWMTKTGTDTQYF,TGTGCCAGCAGCTGGATGACCAAGACAGGCACAGATACGCAGTATTTT
TRBJ1-2,TRBV7-2,NA,many,CASSLDRADINGYTF,TGTGCCAGCAGCTTGGACAGAGCCGATATTAATGGCTACACCTTC
TRBJ2-2,TRBV7-9,NA,NA,CASSLVQGGELFF,TGTGCCAGCAGCTTAGTCCAGGGCGGGGAGCTGTTTTTT
TRBJ1-6,TRBV2,TRBD1,NA,CASRKTGMDNSPLHF,TGTGCCAGCAGAAAGACAGGGATGGATAATTCACCCCTCCACTTT
TRBJ2-2,TRBV10-2,NA,NA,CASRIQDTANTGELFF,TGCGCCAGCAGGATACAGGATACAGCGAACACCGGGGAGCTGTTTTTT
TRBJ2-7,TRBV21-1,NA,few,CASTLLGTHNAYEQYF,TGTGCCAGCACCTTACTCGGGACTCACAATGCCTACGAGCAGTACTTC
TRBJ1-4,TRBV11-2,NA,NA,CASSLGALGEEKLFF,TGTGCCAGCAGCCTTGGGGCCCTCGGAGAGGAAAAACTGTTTTTT
TRBJ2-2,TRBV27,TRBD2,NA,CASSLGLAGGPSGELFF,TGTGCCAGCAGTCTAGGACTAGCGGGAGGGCCTTCCGGGGAGCTGTTTTTT
TRBJ2-1,TRBV15,TRBD1,NA,CATSRYKTGGMDEQFF,TGTGCCACCAGCAGATACAAGACAGGGGGCATGGATGAGCAGTTCTTC
TRBJ1-1,TRBV7-2,NA,many,CASSPTGSGEAFF,TGTGCCAGCAGCCCAACCGGCAGCGGCGAGGCTTTCTTT
TRBJ1-5,TRBV12-3/TRBV12-4,NA,few,CASSFSWDQPQHF,TGTGCCAGCAGTTTTAGTTGGGATCAGCCCCAGCATTTT
TRBJ2-1,TRBV2,NA,NA,CARRGPRGAYNEQFF,TGTGCCAGAAGGGGCCCCAGGGGCGCCTACAATGAGCAGTTCTTC
TRBJ2-7,TRBV3-1,TRBD2,few,CASSQTAGVNYEQYF,TGTGCCAGCAGCCAAACTGCGGGAGTCAATTACGAGCAGTACTTC
TRBJ1-1,TRBV5-1,NA,NA,CASSLEPGHPTGEAFF,TGCGCCAGCAGCTTGGAACCGGGACACCCTACCGGTGAAGCTTTCTTT
TRBJ1-1,TRBV13,NA,few,CASSPGQGDDTEAFF,TGTGCCAGCAGCCCAGGGCAGGGTGATGACACTGAAGCTTTCTTT
TRBJ1-6,TRBV3-1,TRBD1,many,CASSRGTGSSPLHF,TGTGCCAGCAGCCGAGGGACAGGGAGTTCACCCCTCCACTTT
TRBJ2-3,TRBV20-1,NA,many,CSATRQVGSDTQYF,TGCAGTGCTACACGGCAGGTGGGGTCGGATACGCAGTATTTT
TRBJ2-1,TRBV3-1,TRBD2,few,CASSKGLAGLYNEQFF,TGTGCCAGCAGCAAAGGACTAGCGGGCCTCTACAATGAGCAGTTCTTC
TRBJ2-1,TRBV7-2,NA,few,CASSPITGGEQFF,TGTGCCAGCAGCCCAATCACCGGGGGTGAGCAGTTCTTC
TRBJ1-5,TRBV2,NA,NA,CASRGVELNQPQHF,TGTGCCAGCAGGGGGGTCGAGCTCAATCAGCCCCAGCATTTT
TRBJ1-4,TRBV27,NA,NA,CASSLYPGDGGNEKLFF,TGTGCCAGCAGTTTATACCCAGGGGACGGGGGTAATGAAAAACTGTTTTTT
TRBJ1-2,TRBV5-1,TRBD1,NA,CASSSAGQGAYGYTF,TGCGCCAGCAGCTCCGCTGGACAGGGGGCTTATGGCTACACCTTC